This T cell receptor (beta chain) was recorded in a study of metastatic and nonmetastatic thyroid tumors. At the level of the study: Blood and tumor or nodule tissue repertoires from malignant and benign thyroid patients were compared.

All patients reached thyroid surgery having received no treatment beforehand. TCRdb re-called the PCR reads with MiXCR. The sample consists of around 22,000 clones, 18% of them appearing once. As for this clone: The junction departs from the called germline gene at one end, perhaps through a read error.

This CDR3 comprises 14 residues. Germline loops: CDR1 SEHNR, CDR2 FQNEAQ (reference sequence). The chain joins TRBV7-9 to TRBJ2-1, with 7 nucleotides matching TRBD1. The sequenced sample consisted of adjacent normal tissue. The clonotype originates from a male donor with papillary thyroid cancer or a benign thyroid nodule (not recorded which). Some clones in this sample may be carry-over from other donors' samples. The CDR3 DNA follows: TGTGCCACCAGGGGCCAGACAGGGTTCAATGAGCAGCTCTTC. Amino acid sequence: CATRGQTGFNEQLF.